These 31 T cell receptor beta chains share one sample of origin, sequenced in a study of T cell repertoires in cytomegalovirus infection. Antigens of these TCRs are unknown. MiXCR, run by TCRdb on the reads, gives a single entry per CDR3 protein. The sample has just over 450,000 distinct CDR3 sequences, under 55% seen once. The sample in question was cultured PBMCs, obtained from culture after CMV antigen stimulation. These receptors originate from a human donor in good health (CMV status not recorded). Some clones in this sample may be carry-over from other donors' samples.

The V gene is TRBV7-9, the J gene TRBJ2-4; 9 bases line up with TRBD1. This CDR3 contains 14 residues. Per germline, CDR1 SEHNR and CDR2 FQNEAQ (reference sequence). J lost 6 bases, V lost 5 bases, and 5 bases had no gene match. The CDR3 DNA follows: TGTGCCAGCAGCCAGGGGACAGGGTCAAACATTCAGTACTTC. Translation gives CASSQGTGSNIQYF.

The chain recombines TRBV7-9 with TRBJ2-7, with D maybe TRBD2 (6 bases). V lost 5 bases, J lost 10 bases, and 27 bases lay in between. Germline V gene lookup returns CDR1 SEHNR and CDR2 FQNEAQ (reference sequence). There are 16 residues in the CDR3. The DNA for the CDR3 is TGTGCCAGCAGCCCCCCCGGGGGAATTATCGGCGTCGTCCAGTACTTC. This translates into CASSPPGGIIGVVQYF.

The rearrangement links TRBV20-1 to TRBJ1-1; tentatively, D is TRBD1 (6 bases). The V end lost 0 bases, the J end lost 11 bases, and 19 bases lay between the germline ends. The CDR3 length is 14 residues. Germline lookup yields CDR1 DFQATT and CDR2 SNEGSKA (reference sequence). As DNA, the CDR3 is TGCAGTGCTAGAGATAACCTACAGGCAGGGGAGGCTTTCTTT. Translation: CSARDNLQAGEAFF.

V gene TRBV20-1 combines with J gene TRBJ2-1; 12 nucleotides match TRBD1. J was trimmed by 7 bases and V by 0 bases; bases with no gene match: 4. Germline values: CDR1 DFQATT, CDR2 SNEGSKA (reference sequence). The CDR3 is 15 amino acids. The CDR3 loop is CSAREPGQGANEQFF. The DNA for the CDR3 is TGCAGTGCTAGAGAACCGGGACAGGGGGCGAATGAGCAGTTCTTC.

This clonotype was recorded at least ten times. This CDR3 is CASSPLVLRGPRKGYEQYF. CDR3 sequence (DNA): TGTGCCAGCAGCCCCCTGGTTTTGAGGGGTCCGCGCAAGGGCTACGAGCAGTACTTC. V gene TRBV7-6 combines with J gene TRBJ2-7, with D possibly called TRBD1 or TRBD2 (5 bases each). The CDR3 extends over 19 amino acids. V shed 5 bases and J shed 3 bases, with 29 bases lying between them. Germline assignment: CDR1 SGHVS and CDR2 FNYEAQ.

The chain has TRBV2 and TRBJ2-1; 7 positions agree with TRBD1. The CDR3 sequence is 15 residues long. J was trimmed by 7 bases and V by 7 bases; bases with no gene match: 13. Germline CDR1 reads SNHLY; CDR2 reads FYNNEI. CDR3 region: CASTDAGGFANEQFF. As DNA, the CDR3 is TGTGCCAGCACCGATGCAGGGGGTTTCGCAAATGAGCAGTTCTTC. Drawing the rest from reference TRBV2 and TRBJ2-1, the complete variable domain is EPEVTQTPSHQVTQMGQEVILRCVPISNHLYFYWYRQILGQKVEFLVSFYNNEISEKSEIFDDQFSVERPDGSNFTLKIRSTKLEDSAMYFCASTDAGGFANEQFFGPGTRLTVL.

CDR3 coding DNA: TGTGCCAGCAGGGAACAGGGAAGTGACCAGTTCTTC. Translated, it gives CASREQGSDQFF. The chain combines TRBV6-6 with TRBJ2-1; maybe TRBD1 (6 bases). This CDR3 contains 12 residues. In germline, CDR1 is MNHNY, CDR2 SVGAGI (reference sequence). V shed 6 bases and J shed 13 bases, with 16 bases lying between them.

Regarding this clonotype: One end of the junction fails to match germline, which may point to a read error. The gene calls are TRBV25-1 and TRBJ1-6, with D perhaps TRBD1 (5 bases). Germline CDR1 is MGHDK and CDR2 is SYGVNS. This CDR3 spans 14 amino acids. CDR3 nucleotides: TGTGCCAGCAGTGAAGGGGCCTATAATTCACCCCACCACTTT. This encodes CASSEGAYNSPHHF. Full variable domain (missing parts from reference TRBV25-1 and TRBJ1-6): EADIYQTPRYLVIGTGKKITLECSQTMGHDKMYWYQQDPGMELHLIHYSYGVNSTEKGDLSSESTVSRIRTEHFPLTLESARPSHTSQYLCASSEGAYNSPHHFGNGTRLTVT.

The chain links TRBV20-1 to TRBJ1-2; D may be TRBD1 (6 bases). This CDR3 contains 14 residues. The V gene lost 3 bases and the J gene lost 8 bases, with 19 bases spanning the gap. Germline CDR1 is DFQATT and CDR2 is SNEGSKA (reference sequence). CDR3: CSASVWGPLGGYTF. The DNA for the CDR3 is TGCAGTGCTAGTGTTTGGGGGCCATTGGGAGGCTACACCTTC.

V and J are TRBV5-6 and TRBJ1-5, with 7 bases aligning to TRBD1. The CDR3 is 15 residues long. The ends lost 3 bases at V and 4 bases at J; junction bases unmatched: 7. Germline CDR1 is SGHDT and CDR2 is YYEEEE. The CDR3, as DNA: TGTGCCAGCAGCTCAAAAGGGGGCTTTAATCAGCCCCAGCATTTT. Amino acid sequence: CASSSKGGFNQPQHF.

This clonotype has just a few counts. The CDR3 DNA reads TGTGCCAGCAGTGAATACGAGGTAGAGACCCAGTACTTC. Translated: CASSEYEVETQYF. This chain joins TRBV6-1 and TRBJ2-5; D is unresolved. CDR1 is MNHNS and CDR2 is SASEGT in the germline V gene. V shed 2 bases and J shed 4 bases, with 8 bases lying between them. The length of the CDR3 is 13 residues.

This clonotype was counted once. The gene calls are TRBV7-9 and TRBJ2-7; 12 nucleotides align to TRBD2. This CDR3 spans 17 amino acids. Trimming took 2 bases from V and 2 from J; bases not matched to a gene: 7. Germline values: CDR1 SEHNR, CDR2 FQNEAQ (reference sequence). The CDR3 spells CASSLPGLAGITYEQYF. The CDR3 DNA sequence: TGTGCCAGCAGCTTACCAGGACTAGCGGGAATTACCTACGAGCAGTACTTC.

The CDR3 loop reads CASRVSLNQPQHF. The DNA for the CDR3 is TGTGCCAGCAGGGTTAGTCTCAATCAGCCCCAGCATTTT. The V and J genes are TRBV6-8 and TRBJ1-5; unclear D gene. V was trimmed by 6 bases and J by 3 bases, leaving 9 bases between them. The CDR3 totals 13 residues. Germline V CDR1 and CDR2: MNHGY, SAAAGT.

CDR3 nucleotide sequence: TGTGCCAGCAGCCAAGGGTATGCTAGCTCCTACGAGCAGTACTTC. As protein: CASSQGYASSYEQYF. The chain carries TRBV4-2 and TRBJ2-7; D is uncertain. Trimming cost V 1 base and J 0 bases, with 10 bases left between them. The germline V gene has CDR1 LGHNA and CDR2 YNFKEQ. This CDR3 contains 15 residues.

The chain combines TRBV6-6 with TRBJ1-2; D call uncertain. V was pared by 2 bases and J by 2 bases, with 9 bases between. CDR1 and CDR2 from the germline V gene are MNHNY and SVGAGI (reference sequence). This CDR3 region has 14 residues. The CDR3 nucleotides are TGTGCCAGCAGTTACGCGCCCACAAACTATGGCTACACCTTC. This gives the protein CASSYAPTNYGYTF.

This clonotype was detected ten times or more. The CDR3 DNA follows: TGTGCCAGCAGTCAGATGGGGGTTTTCGACGAGCAGTACTTC. This translates into CASSQMGVFDEQYF. This chain links TRBV6-1 with TRBJ2-7; possibly TRBD1 or TRBD2 for D (5 bases each). Per the germline V gene, CDR1 is MNHNS and CDR2 is SASEGT. The ends were cut back, 5 bases at V and 5 bases at J, with 16 bases in the middle. This CDR3 region has 14 residues.

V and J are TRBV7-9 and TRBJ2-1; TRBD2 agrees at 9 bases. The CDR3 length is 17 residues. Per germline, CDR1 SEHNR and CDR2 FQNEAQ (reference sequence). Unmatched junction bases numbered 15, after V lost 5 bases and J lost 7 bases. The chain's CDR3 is CASSTGLAGSLTNEQFF. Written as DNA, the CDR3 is TGTGCCAGCAGCACGGGCCTAGCGGGATCGTTAACGAATGAGCAGTTCTTC.

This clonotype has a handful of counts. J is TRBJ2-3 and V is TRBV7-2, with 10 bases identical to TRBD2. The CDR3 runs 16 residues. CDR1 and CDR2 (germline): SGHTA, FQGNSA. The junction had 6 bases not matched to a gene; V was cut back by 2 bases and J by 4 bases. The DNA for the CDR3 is TGTGCCAGCAGCTTACTGGCTAGCGGGGGTGCAGATACGCAGTATTTT. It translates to CASSLLASGGADTQYF.

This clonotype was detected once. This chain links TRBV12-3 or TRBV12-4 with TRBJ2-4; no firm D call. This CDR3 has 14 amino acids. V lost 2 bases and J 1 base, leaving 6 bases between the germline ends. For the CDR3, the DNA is TGTGCCAGCAGTTTACCCCGCGCCAAAAACATTCAGTACTTC. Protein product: CASSLPRAKNIQYF.

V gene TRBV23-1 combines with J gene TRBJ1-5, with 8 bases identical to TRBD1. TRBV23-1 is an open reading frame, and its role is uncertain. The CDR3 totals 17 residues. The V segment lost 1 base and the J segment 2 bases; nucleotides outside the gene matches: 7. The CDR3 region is CASSQYYRGEGNQPQHF. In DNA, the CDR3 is TGCGCCAGCAGTCAATATTACAGGGGGGAAGGCAATCAGCCCCAGCATTTT.

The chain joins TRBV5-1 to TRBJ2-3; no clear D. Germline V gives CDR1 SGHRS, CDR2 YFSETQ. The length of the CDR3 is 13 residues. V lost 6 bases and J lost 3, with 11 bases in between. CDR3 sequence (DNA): TGCGCCAGCACTTCCCTACGGACAGATACGCAGTATTTT. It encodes CASTSLRTDTQYF.

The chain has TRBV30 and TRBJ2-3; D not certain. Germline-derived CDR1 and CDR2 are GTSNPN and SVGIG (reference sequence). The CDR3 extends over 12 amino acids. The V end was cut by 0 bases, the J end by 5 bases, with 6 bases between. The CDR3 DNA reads TGTGCCTGGAGTGTACTTGAAGATACGCAGTATTTT. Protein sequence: CAWSVLEDTQYF.

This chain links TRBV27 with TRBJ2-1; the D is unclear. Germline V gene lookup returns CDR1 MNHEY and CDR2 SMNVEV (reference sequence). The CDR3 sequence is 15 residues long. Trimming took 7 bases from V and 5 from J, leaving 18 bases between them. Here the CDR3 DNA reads TGTGCCAGCAAGGTCTATAGTCGAAGCGACAATGAGCAGTTCTTC. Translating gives CASKVYSRSDNEQFF.

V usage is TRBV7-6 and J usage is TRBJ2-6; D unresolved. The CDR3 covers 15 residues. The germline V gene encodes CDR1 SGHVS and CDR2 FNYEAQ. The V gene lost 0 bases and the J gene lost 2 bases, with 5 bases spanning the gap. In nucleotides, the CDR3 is TGTGCCAGCAGCTTAGCCCCTGCTGGGGCCAACGTCCTGACTTTC. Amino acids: CASSLAPAGANVLTF.

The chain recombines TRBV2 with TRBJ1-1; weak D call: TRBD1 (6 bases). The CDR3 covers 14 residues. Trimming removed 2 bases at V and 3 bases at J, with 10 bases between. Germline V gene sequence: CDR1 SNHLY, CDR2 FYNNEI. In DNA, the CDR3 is TGTGCCAGCAGTGAAACAGGGCCGCACACTGAAGCTTTCTTT. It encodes CASSETGPHTEAFF. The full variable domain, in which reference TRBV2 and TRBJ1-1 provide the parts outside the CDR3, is EPEVTQTPSHQVTQMGQEVILRCVPISNHLYFYWYRQILGQKVEFLVSFYNNEISEKSEIFDDQFSVERPDGSNFTLKIRSTKLEDSAMYFCASSETGPHTEAFFGQGTRLTVV.

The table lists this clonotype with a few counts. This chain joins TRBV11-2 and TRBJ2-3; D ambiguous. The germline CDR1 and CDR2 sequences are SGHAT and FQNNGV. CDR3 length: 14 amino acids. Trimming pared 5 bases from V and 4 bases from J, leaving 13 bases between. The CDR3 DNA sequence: TGTGCCAGCAGCGCACAACCCGAAGCAGATACGCAGTATTTT. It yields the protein CASSAQPEADTQYF.

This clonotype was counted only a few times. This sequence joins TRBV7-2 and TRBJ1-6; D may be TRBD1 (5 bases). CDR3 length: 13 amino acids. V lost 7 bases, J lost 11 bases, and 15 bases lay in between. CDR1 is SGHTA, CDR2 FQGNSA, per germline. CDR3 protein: CASTRGELTPLHF. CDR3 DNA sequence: TGTGCCAGCACCCGAGGGGAACTGACACCCCTCCACTTT. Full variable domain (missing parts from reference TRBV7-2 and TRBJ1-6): GAGVSQSPSNKVTEKGKDVELRCDPISGHTALYWYRQSLGQGLEFLIYFQGNSAPDKSGLPSDRFSAERTGGSVSTLTIQRTQQEDSAVYLCASTRGELTPLHFGNGTRLTVT.

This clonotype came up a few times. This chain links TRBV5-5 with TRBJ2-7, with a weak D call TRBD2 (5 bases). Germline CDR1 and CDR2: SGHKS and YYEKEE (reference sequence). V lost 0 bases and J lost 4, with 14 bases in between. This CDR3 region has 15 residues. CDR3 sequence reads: CASSLATAGLYEQYF. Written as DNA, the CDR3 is TGTGCCAGCAGCTTGGCCACGGCGGGTTTGTACGAGCAGTACTTC.

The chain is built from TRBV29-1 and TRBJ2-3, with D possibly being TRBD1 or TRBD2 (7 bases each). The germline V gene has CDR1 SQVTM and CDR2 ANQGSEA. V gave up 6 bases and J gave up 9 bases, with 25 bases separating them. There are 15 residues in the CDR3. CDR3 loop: CSVPEPTGFGGTQYF. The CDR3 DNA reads TGCAGCGTGCCCGAACCGACAGGGTTCGGGGGGACGCAGTATTTT.

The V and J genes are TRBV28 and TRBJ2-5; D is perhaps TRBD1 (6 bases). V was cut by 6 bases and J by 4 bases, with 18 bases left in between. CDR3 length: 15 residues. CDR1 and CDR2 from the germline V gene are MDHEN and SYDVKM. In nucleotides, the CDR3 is TGTGCCAGCAGGAAGGGTAGGGGACAAGGAGAGACCCAGTACTTC. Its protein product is CASRKGRGQGETQYF.

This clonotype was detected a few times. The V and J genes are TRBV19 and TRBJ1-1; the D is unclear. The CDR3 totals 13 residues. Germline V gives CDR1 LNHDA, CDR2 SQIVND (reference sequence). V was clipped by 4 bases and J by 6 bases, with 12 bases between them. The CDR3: CASSREFGSEAFF. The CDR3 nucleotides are TGTGCCAGTAGTAGAGAATTTGGATCTGAAGCTTTCTTT.